Listed here are 27 T cell receptor beta chains from one sample, sequenced in a study of Ad26.COV2.S vaccination and SARS-CoV-2 variants. Regarding treatment: roughly 18 received Ad26.COV2.S at low or high dose, single or two shots; 5 received placebo; per-sample allocation not given. Sampling took place 63 days after the first vaccine or placebo injection. This table comes from immunoSEQ multiplex PCR, and its TCRdb copy is limited to in-frame clones, with some not included. The table includes roughly 380,000 clones, about 85% detected once. The specimen comprised peripheral blood, sampled in a trial of Ad26.COV2.S vaccine versus placebo. The receptors stem from a person aged 18-60 years who received the Ad26.COV2.S COVID-19 vaccine or a placebo.

This clone showed up just a few times. The V call is TRBV27, the J call TRBJ1-1; 7 bases agree with TRBD1. Germline CDR1 and CDR2: MNHEY and SMNVEV (reference sequence). The CDR3 spans 13 residues. The ends lost 7 bases at V and 6 bases at J; junction bases unmatched: 8. The CDR3 bases are TGTGCCAGCAAGATAGACAGGGATGCTGAAGCTTTCTTT. Protein sequence: CASKIDRDAEAFF.

The chain links TRBV4-3 to TRBJ2-5; 10 nucleotides align to TRBD2. The V gene's germline CDR1 is LGHNA and CDR2 YSLEER. Germline trimming cut 4 bases from V and 4 bases from J; bases unmatched to any gene: 6. There are 15 residues in the CDR3. In DNA form, the CDR3 reads TGCGCCAGCAGCCGGGGGACTAGCGCTTCAGAGACCCAGTACTTC. Its translation is CASSRGTSASETQYF.

The chain recombines TRBV13 with TRBJ2-3; D remains ambiguous. CDR3 length equals 14 residues. Deletions cut 4 bases from V and 6 bases from J, with 14 bases between. Germline V gene lookup returns CDR1 PRHDT and CDR2 FYEKMQ (reference sequence). CDR3 nucleotide sequence: TGTGCCAGCAGCTATTGGCCGCAAGGTGATACGCAGTATTTT. This translates into CASSYWPQGDTQYF.

V and J are TRBV5-5 and TRBJ1-1; D is perhaps TRBD1 (5 bases). Germline lookup yields CDR1 SGHKS and CDR2 YYEKEE (reference sequence). Trimming removed 0 bases at V and 3 bases at J, with 15 bases between. This CDR3 is built from 16 residues. CDR3 nucleotide sequence: TGTGCCAGCAGCTTGGCCCGGTGGGGGGTTGACACTGAAGCTTTCTTT. This encodes CASSLARWGVDTEAFF.

The rearrangement joins TRBV7-2 to TRBJ1-5; 9 positions match TRBD1. Per the germline V gene, CDR1 is SGHTA and CDR2 is FQGNSA. V trimming: 4 bases; J trimming: 8 bases; junction bases outside the gene matches: 6. This CDR3 comprises 14 residues. The CDR3 DNA is TGTGCCAGCAGCTCACCGACAGGGGGTGAGCCCCAGCATTTT. It is translated as CASSSPTGGEPQHF.

V usage is TRBV7-8 and J usage is TRBJ1-2; 7 positions match TRBD1. The CDR3 has 14 residues. Germline V gives CDR1 SGHVS, CDR2 FQNEAQ. V lost 3 bases, J lost 4 bases, and 5 bases stayed unmatched. The CDR3 DNA reads as TGTGCCAGCAGCTTTATAGGGGGCGGCTATGGCTACACCTTC. Residues: CASSFIGGGYGYTF.

The chain uses TRBV6-5 and TRBJ2-7; D is unresolved. This CDR3 comprises 13 residues. V lost 7 bases and J lost 0, with 10 bases in between. From germline, CDR1 is MNHEY and CDR2 SVGAGI. The CDR3, as DNA: TGTGCCAGCACTCGTCTCTACTCCTACGAGCAGTACTTC. Translated, it gives CASTRLYSYEQYF.

Ten or more counts support this clone. The chain links TRBV9 to TRBJ1-4, with TRBD1 matching 7 bases. J was trimmed by 1 base and V by 4 bases; bases with no gene match: 4. The CDR3 runs to 15 residues. Germline V gene sequence: CDR1 SGDLS, CDR2 YYNGEE. CDR3 residues: CASSHRQGTNEKLFF. The CDR3 DNA follows: TGTGCCAGCAGCCACCGACAGGGAACTAATGAAAAACTGTTTTTT.

The chain employs TRBV4-1 and TRBJ1-4, with a possible D match to TRBD1 (5 bases). CDR1 and CDR2 (germline): MGHRA, YSYEKL. Trimming pared 5 bases from V and 7 bases from J, leaving 11 bases between. This CDR3 contains 13 residues. CDR3 nucleotide sequence: TGCGCCAGCAGCAAACAGGAGGTTGAAAAACTGTTTTTT. It specifies CASSKQEVEKLFF.

The J gene is TRBJ2-3, the V gene TRBV5-4, with D perhaps matching TRBD2 (5 bases). V was cut by 9 bases and J by 0 bases, with 14 bases left in between. Looked up from germline, CDR1 is SGHNT and CDR2 is YYREEE (reference sequence). CDR3 length: 14 residues. Written as DNA, the CDR3 is TGTGCCACGAGTAGCGTAGCTAGCACAGATACGCAGTATTTT. Its translation is CATSSVASTDTQYF.

This clone is a singleton in its sample. The chain links TRBV2 to TRBJ1-1; 7 positions match TRBD1. Germline V gene data show CDR1 as SNHLY and CDR2 as FYNNEI. The CDR3 loop spans 14 amino acids. The trim removed 5 bases at V and 5 bases at J, leaving 8 bases unmatched. CDR3 in amino acids: CASSYSGQVTEAFF. The CDR3 DNA sequence: TGTGCCAGCAGTTACTCCGGACAGGTTACTGAAGCTTTCTTT. Variable domain in full (rest from reference TRBV2 and TRBJ1-1): EPEVTQTPSHQVTQMGQEVILRCVPISNHLYFYWYRQILGQKVEFLVSFYNNEISEKSEIFDDQFSVERPDGSNFTLKIRSTKLEDSAMYFCASSYSGQVTEAFFGQGTRLTVV.

The J gene is TRBJ2-1, the V gene TRBV28; 13 positions match TRBD2. The CDR3 is made up of 16 amino acids. CDR1 is MDHEN and CDR2 is SYDVKM in the germline V gene. V shed 3 bases, J shed 5 bases, and the junction held 4 bases outside the gene matches. CDR3 bases: TGTGCCAGCAGTTTGATCGGACTAGCGGGAGACAATGAGCAGTTCTTC. Protein product: CASSLIGLAGDNEQFF.

By share of the sample, this clone is large. The chain couples TRBV12-3 or TRBV12-4 to TRBJ1-5; D not resolved. V was trimmed by 3 bases and J by 7 bases, leaving 7 bases between them. The CDR3 runs to 12 residues. DNA for the CDR3: TGTGCCAGCAGTTTGAGTCAGCAGCCCCAGCATTTT. Translated: CASSLSQQPQHF.

The chain recombines TRBV5-1 with TRBJ2-2; 14 bases agree with TRBD2. V lost 3 bases, J lost 0 bases, and 10 bases stayed unmatched. Per germline, CDR1 SGHRS and CDR2 YFSETQ. This CDR3 is built from 20 residues. Here the CDR3 DNA reads TGCGCCAGCAGCTCCGGACTAGCGGGGGGCCTATCATCGAACACCGGGGAGCTGTTTTTT. It specifies CASSSGLAGGLSSNTGELFF.

The gene calls are TRBV6-6 and TRBJ2-5, with TRBD2 as a possible D gene (7 bases). The length of the CDR3 is 15 residues. Trimming took 2 bases from V and 5 from J, leaving 15 bases between them. Germline V lookup: CDR1 MNHNY, CDR2 SVGAGI (reference sequence). Here the CDR3 DNA reads TGTGCCAGCAGTTACCGCACACGGGGGGCTGAGACCCAGTACTTC. This sequence encodes CASSYRTRGAETQYF.

V gene TRBV20-1 combines with J gene TRBJ1-2; 8 bases are shared with TRBD1. This CDR3 comprises 14 residues. Unmatched junction bases numbered 8, after V lost 3 bases and J lost 5 bases. CDR1 DFQATT and CDR2 SNEGSKA come from the germline V gene (reference sequence). CDR3 loop: CSASSGGLSYGYTF. The DNA of the CDR3 is TGCAGTGCTAGTTCAGGGGGCCTGTCGTATGGCTACACCTTC.

The chain joins TRBV30 to TRBJ1-4; TRBD1 matches 10 bases. This CDR3 is 14 amino acids long. CDR1 is GTSNPN and CDR2 is SVGIG in the germline V gene (reference sequence). The J segment lost 8 bases and the V segment lost 7 bases, leaving 10 bases of the junction unmatched. CDR3 coding DNA: TGTGCCTTCAACCGAGGACAGGGGGAGGAAAAACTGTTTTTT. Translation gives CAFNRGQGEEKLFF.

The gene calls are TRBV6-2 or TRBV6-3 and TRBJ2-3, with 9 nucleotides matching TRBD2. V lost 2 bases to trimming and J lost 5 bases; unmatched junction nucleotides: 8. Looked up from germline, CDR1 is MNHEY and CDR2 is SVGEGT. CDR3 size: 16 residues. The CDR3 sequence: CASSYRLAGTGDTQYF. The CDR3 coding sequence is TGTGCCAGCAGTTACCGGCTAGCGGGGACGGGAGATACGCAGTATTTT.

The V and J genes are TRBV2 and TRBJ2-7, with D possibly TRBD1 on 5 matching bases. Germline CDR1 SNHLY, CDR2 FYNNEI. V shed 2 bases and J shed 3 bases, with 5 bases lying between them. This CDR3 spans 12 amino acids. The CDR3 nucleotides are TGTGCCAGCAGTGAAAGGGGCTACGAGCAGTACTTC. This sequence encodes CASSERGYEQYF. Variable domain in full (rest from reference TRBV2 and TRBJ2-7): EPEVTQTPSHQVTQMGQEVILRCVPISNHLYFYWYRQILGQKVEFLVSFYNNEISEKSEIFDDQFSVERPDGSNFTLKIRSTKLEDSAMYFCASSERGYEQYFGPGTRLTVT.

This chain connects TRBV6-4 to TRBJ1-2, with unresolved D. V gave up 4 bases and J gave up 3 bases, with 21 bases separating them. The germline CDR1 and CDR2 sequences are MRHNA and SNTAGT. The length of the CDR3 is 17 residues. CDR3 in amino acids: CASSVNPRAGLDYGYTF. Written as DNA, the CDR3 is TGTGCCAGCAGTGTCAACCCTCGGGCGGGGTTAGACTATGGCTACACCTTC.

This clone was detected only a few times. J is TRBJ1-6 and V is TRBV4-2; D uncertain. Trimming left V 0 bases short and J 0 bases short, with 15 bases between. The CDR3 extends over 19 amino acids. Germline values: CDR1 LGHNA, CDR2 YNFKEQ. In DNA, the CDR3 is TGTGCCAGCAGCCAAGACGATACCACCCGCGGCTCCTATAATTCACCCCTCCACTTT. Translating gives CASSQDDTTRGSYNSPLHF.

The V and J genes are TRBV18 and TRBJ2-7; tentatively, D is TRBD2 (5 bases). CDR1 is KGHSH, CDR2 LQKENI, per germline. Trimming shortened V by 3 bases and J by 2 bases, and 17 bases separated the two germline ends. This CDR3 region has 16 residues. The CDR3 DNA follows: TGTGCCAGCTCACCCTCCGGACTTACCGGTGCCTACGAGCAGTACTTC. It translates to CASSPSGLTGAYEQYF.

This clone was observed a few times. The chain carries TRBV27 and TRBJ2-2; TRBD1 might be the D (6 bases). This CDR3 is built from 15 residues. CDR1 is MNHEY, CDR2 SMNVEV, per germline (reference sequence). The ends were cut back, 8 bases at V and 4 bases at J, with 17 bases in the middle. This CDR3 reads CASGSLGAGTGELFF. In nucleotides, the CDR3 is TGTGCCAGCGGGTCTTTGGGGGCAGGCACCGGGGAGCTGTTTTTT.

The chain uses TRBV2 and TRBJ2-5, with 10 bases lining up with TRBD2. Unmatched junction bases numbered 4, after V lost 5 bases and J lost 1 base. CDR1 is SNHLY, CDR2 FYNNEI, per germline. The CDR3 spans 15 residues. CDR3 loop: CASSQTSGFQETQYF. The CDR3 region has the DNA TGTGCCAGCAGTCAGACTAGCGGGTTCCAAGAGACCCAGTACTTC.

The chain employs TRBV24-1 and TRBJ2-1; D might be TRBD2 (6 bases). The CDR3 has 14 residues. CDR1 KGHDR and CDR2 SFDVKD come from the germline V gene. Trimming cost V 6 bases and J 3 bases, with 11 bases left between them. The CDR3 DNA is TGTGCCACCAGTCAAGGCGGGGACTACAATGAGCAGTTCTTC. Translating it yields CATSQGGDYNEQFF.

This chain links TRBV24-1 with TRBJ2-1; 10 bases line up with TRBD2. Germline V gene sequence: CDR1 KGHDR, CDR2 SFDVKD. V lost 5 bases and J lost 3; bases outside the gene matches: 6. The CDR3 is 16 amino acids. DNA of the CDR3: TGTGCCACCAGTGGTGCTAGCGGGAGTTTCTACAATGAGCAGTTCTTC. Its translation: CATSGASGSFYNEQFF.

The sample holds one count of this clone. This sequence joins TRBV6-2 or TRBV6-3 and TRBJ2-1; TRBD1 or TRBD2 may be the D gene (5 bases each). Germline V gene data show CDR1 as MNHEY and CDR2 as SVGEGT. The CDR3 consists of 17 residues. V lost 5 bases to trimming and J lost 7 bases, with 24 bases between them. The CDR3 spells CASSRHQSGPGRNEQFF. CDR3 coding DNA: TGTGCCAGCAGTCGCCATCAATCGGGACCGGGGCGGAATGAGCAGTTCTTC.